This T cell receptor beta chain was obtained from a study of CD8+ T cells in alopecia areata. Study at large: Scoring of treated patients' severity used the percentage of affected scalp area. Study-level findings and limits: Mice showed clearer TCR sharing than patients did, a gap that was possibly HLA-related. Sequences from scalp samples also cover resident alphabeta T cells of normal skin.

After isolation, RNA underwent reverse transcription to generate cDNA as the sequencing template. Repertoires were generated with immunoSEQ multiplex PCR, while TCRdb's copy carries only in-frame clones and drops some. The top ten clones hold approximately 12% of a sample with more than 95,000 clones, approximately 84% of them seen once. The CDR3 sequence is 16 residues long. CDR1 is SGDLS and CDR2 is YYNGEE in the germline V gene. The germline V and J ends were trimmed by 0 bases and 3 bases, with 12 bases remaining between them. The treatment denotes: oral pan-JAK inhibitor, 5-10 mg twice daily. Cell sorting on a FACSAria was used to separate CD4+ and CD8+ T cells from the PBMCs. Of note for this clone: What it binds is not known.

The sequences come from CD8+ T cells sorted from blood, collected between weeks 30 and 35, from a patient treated with tofacitinib. The V gene is TRBV9, the J gene TRBJ2-2, with TRBD2 as a possible D gene (6 bases). The sequence came from a human donor with alopecia areata. The CDR3 sequence: CASSVVGGADTGELFF. CDR3 in DNA: TGTGCCAGCAGCGTAGTCGGAGGGGCGGACACCGGGGAGCTGTTTTTT.